Presented here are 20 T cell receptor beta chains from one specimen sequenced in a study of OX40 agonist ivuxolimab in advanced cancers. The data were produced by immunoSEQ multiplex PCR, yet TCRdb's version contains in-frame clones alone and is incomplete. Among around 72,000 clones, roughly nine tenths were seen once, and the ten largest hold more than 0.8%. The material sequenced was CD4+ or CD8+ T cells sorted from blood, taken in a trial of the OX40 agonist ivuxolimab. The receptors stem from an adult with an advanced solid tumor such as melanoma, head and neck, liver or kidney cancer.

V and J are TRBV27 and TRBJ2-3; D is perhaps TRBD1 (6 bases). V was clipped by 5 bases and J by 4 bases, with 16 bases between them. Germline CDR1 MNHEY, CDR2 SMNVEV (reference sequence). CDR3 length: 15 amino acids. CDR3 DNA sequence: TGTGCCAGCAGTCTTCAAAACAGGGTCGCAGATACGCAGTATTTT. This translates into CASSLQNRVADTQYF.

The V gene is TRBV7-9, the J gene TRBJ1-2, with unresolved D. This CDR3 region has 13 residues. V gave up 0 bases and J gave up 3 bases, with 5 bases separating them. Germline V gene sequence: CDR1 SEHNR, CDR2 FQNEAQ (reference sequence). CDR3 region: CASSLAGHYGYTF. In nucleotides, the CDR3 is TGTGCCAGCAGCTTAGCCGGGCACTATGGCTACACCTTC.

The CDR3 protein is CASSIKVGEGSYGYTF. CDR3 nucleotides: TGTGCCAGTAGTATAAAAGTCGGGGAGGGTTCCTATGGCTACACCTTC. The V call is TRBV19, the J call TRBJ1-2, with D uncertain. The CDR3 has 16 residues. The V gene's germline CDR1 is LNHDA and CDR2 SQIVND (reference sequence). The V end was cut by 2 bases, the J end by 4 bases, with 17 bases between.

The rearrangement joins TRBV18 to TRBJ2-1; 14 bases line up with TRBD2. The CDR3 sequence is 16 residues long. Germline V gives CDR1 KGHSH, CDR2 LQKENI. V shed 3 bases, J shed 6 bases, and the junction held 4 bases outside the gene matches. CDR3 DNA sequence: TGTGCCAGCTCACCTCCGGGACTAGCGGGGGTCAATGAGCAGTTCTTC. Translating gives CASSPPGLAGVNEQFF. Variable domain in full (rest from reference TRBV18 and TRBJ2-1): NAGVMQNPRHLVRRRGQEARLRCSPMKGHSHVYWYRQLPEEGLKFMVYLQKENIIDESGMPKERFSAEFPKEGPSILRIQQVVRGDSAAYFCASSPPGLAGVNEQFFGPGTRLTVL.

This clone was detected only once. This chain connects TRBV11-3 to TRBJ1-1; the match to TRBD1 covers 7 bases. V was clipped by 5 bases and J by 3 bases; unmatched bases: 9. In germline, CDR1 is SGHNT, CDR2 YENEEA. The CDR3 totals 15 residues. Here the CDR3 DNA reads TGTGCCAGCAGCGCGCCACAGGGGAGGTACACTGAAGCTTTCTTT. Translation gives CASSAPQGRYTEAFF.

V gene TRBV6-6 combines with J gene TRBJ1-4, with a weak D call TRBD1 (6 bases). This CDR3 is built from 15 residues. V lost 6 bases and J lost 7, with 18 bases in between. The germline CDR1 and CDR2 sequences are MNHNY and SVGAGI (reference sequence). The CDR3 spells CASSSSRGSSEKLFF. The CDR3, as DNA: TGTGCCAGCAGCTCCTCCAGGGGTTCTTCTGAAAAACTGTTTTTT.

This clone was found once. The chain has TRBV6-6 and TRBJ2-5, with D possibly being TRBD1 (7 bases). The length of the CDR3 is 15 residues. Trimming removed 2 bases from V and 4 bases from J, with 14 bases in between. Germline values: CDR1 MNHNY, CDR2 SVGAGI (reference sequence). The CDR3 protein is CASSYAGGNRETQYF. The CDR3 nucleotides read TGTGCCAGCAGTTACGCAGGGGGGAACAGAGAGACCCAGTACTTC.

The V call is TRBV9, the J call TRBJ2-1; 9 bases line up with TRBD2. Germline assignment: CDR1 SGDLS and CDR2 YYNGEE. The CDR3 length is 14 residues. Germline trimming cut 4 bases from V and 7 bases from J; bases unmatched to any gene: 6. CDR3 region: CASSLVAGVNEQFF. The DNA for the CDR3 is TGTGCCAGCAGCCTGGTAGCGGGAGTAAATGAGCAGTTCTTC.

The chain joins TRBV7-3 to TRBJ1-2, with 9 bases identical to TRBD1. The CDR3 loop spans 14 amino acids. Germline lookup yields CDR1 SGHTA and CDR2 FQGTGA. Trimming cost V 5 bases and J 4 bases; bases outside gene matches: 5. The CDR3 protein is CASSPQGQGYGYTF. CDR3 in DNA: TGTGCCAGCAGCCCCCAGGGACAGGGCTATGGCTACACCTTC. The entire variable domain, with the rest obtained from reference TRBV7-3 and TRBJ1-2, is as follows: GAGVSQTPSNKVTEKGKYVELRCDPISGHTALYWYRQSLGQGPEFLIYFQGTGAADDSGLPNDRFFAVRPEGSVSTLKIQRTERGDSAVYLCASSPQGQGYGYTFGSGTRLTVV.

The chain couples TRBV28 to TRBJ1-1; D possibly corresponds to TRBD1 (6 bases). The CDR3 contains 14 residues. CDR1 is MDHEN, CDR2 SYDVKM, per germline. The V and J ends lost 6 bases and 1 base respectively, with 12 bases between them. The CDR3 DNA sequence: TGTGCCAGCAGAGGGGGATCGCCGAACACTGAAGCTTTCTTT. Translated, it gives CASRGGSPNTEAFF.

The V gene is TRBV29-1, the J gene TRBJ2-5; 7 bases map to TRBD1. The germline V gene encodes CDR1 SQVTM and CDR2 ANQGSEA. The CDR3 is 15 residues long. V was pared by 6 bases and J by 2 bases, with 12 bases of the junction left unmatched. CDR3 amino acids: CSVARPTGIQETQYF. Here the CDR3 DNA reads TGCAGCGTCGCTCGCCCGACAGGGATACAAGAGACCCAGTACTTC.

The chain employs TRBV5-1 and TRBJ2-3; D remains ambiguous. CDR1 SGHRS and CDR2 YFSETQ come from the germline V gene. V lost 4 bases and J 1 base, leaving 19 bases between the germline ends. The CDR3 runs 17 residues. This chain's CDR3 is CASSPGNWEYRTDTQYF. In DNA, the CDR3 is TGCGCCAGCAGCCCCGGTAACTGGGAATATCGCACAGATACGCAGTATTTT. The full variable domain, completed using reference TRBV5-1 and TRBJ2-3, is KAGVTQTPRYLIKTRGQQVTLSCSPISGHRSVSWYQQTPGQGLQFLFEYFSETQRNKGNFPGRFSGRQFSNSRSEMNVSTLELGDSALYLCASSPGNWEYRTDTQYFGPGTRLTVL.

The V and J genes are TRBV9 and TRBJ1-2; 8 positions agree with TRBD1. Germline loops: CDR1 SGDLS, CDR2 YYNGEE. The CDR3 totals 15 residues. V was pared by 4 bases and J by 5 bases, with 10 bases of the junction left unmatched. CDR3 protein: CASSPTDRARYGYTF. CDR3 DNA: TGTGCCAGCAGCCCAACGGACAGGGCTAGGTATGGCTACACCTTC.

This chain joins TRBV6-5 and TRBJ2-5; TRBD2 matches at 7 bases. CDR3 length: 14 residues. CDR1 and CDR2 from the germline V gene are MNHEY and SVGAGI. V was clipped by 2 bases and J by 5 bases; unmatched bases: 5. The CDR3 spells CASSYGAGQETQYF. The CDR3 nucleotides are TGTGCCAGCAGTTACGGAGCGGGGCAGGAGACCCAGTACTTC.

This clone showed up just a few times. CDR3 in DNA: TGTGCCAGCCATTCATCCACCTACGAGCAGTACTTC. Translation gives CASHSSTYEQYF. This rearrangement joins TRBV6-6 to TRBJ2-7; D is ambiguous. The CDR3 runs 12 residues. V was pared by 8 bases and J by 2 bases, with 10 bases between. The germline V gene has CDR1 MNHNY and CDR2 SVGAGI (reference sequence).

V and J are TRBV30 and TRBJ1-6; D ambiguous. Between the trimmed V and J ends, which lost 4 bases and 5 bases, there was a span of 9 bases. The CDR3 length is 13 residues. CDR1 GTSNPN and CDR2 SVGIG come from the germline V gene (reference sequence). CDR3 bases: TGTGCCTGGAAGGACGGAAATAATTCACCCCTCCACTTT. This codes for CAWKDGNNSPLHF.

The chain couples TRBV11-2 to TRBJ2-7; 9 bases fit TRBD1. Germline CDR1 and CDR2: SGHAT and FQNNGV. The CDR3 is 14 amino acids. V shed 5 bases, J shed 3 bases, and the junction held 5 bases outside the gene matches. The CDR3 coding sequence is TGTGCCAGCAGCATGGGACAGGGCGACTACGAGCAGTACTTC. Residues: CASSMGQGDYEQYF.

The chain uses TRBV11-3 and TRBJ2-3; 12 nucleotides agree with TRBD2. Germline values: CDR1 SGHNT, CDR2 YENEEA. CDR3 length: 16 amino acids. J lost 6 bases, V lost 4 bases, and 8 bases had no gene match. CDR3 sequence reads: CASSYRTSGVRDTQYF. In nucleotides, the CDR3 is TGTGCCAGCAGCTACAGGACTAGCGGGGTTCGCGATACGCAGTATTTT.

The chain carries TRBV6-1 and TRBJ1-1; D gene uncertain. The CDR3 spans 13 residues. Germline V CDR1 and CDR2: MNHNS, SASEGT. Trimming removed 6 bases at V and 1 base at J, with 9 bases between. The CDR3 reads CASRDLKNTEAFF. The CDR3 nucleotides read TGTGCCAGCAGGGACCTAAAGAACACTGAAGCTTTCTTT.

The gene calls are TRBV2 and TRBJ1-4; no reliable D call. V shed 2 bases and J shed 7 bases, with 5 bases lying between them. The CDR3 consists of 12 residues. The V gene's germline CDR1 is SNHLY and CDR2 FYNNEI. The CDR3 loop is CASSEPPEKLFF. The CDR3 DNA sequence: TGTGCCAGCAGTGAACCCCCTGAAAAACTGTTTTTT.